These 11 T cell receptor beta chains share one sample of origin, sequenced in a study of cytomegalovirus exposure and HLA in healthy donors. 13 Jbeta primers and 60 Vbeta primers were used for the PCR. Method: immunoSEQ multiplex PCR; TCRdb's copy keeps in-frame clones and lacks some. This table has approximately 72,000 clones, 82% appearing once. Specimen: PBMCs. The receptors were sampled from a man aged 18-30 years in good health and CMV-seronegative.

This clone was picked up a small number of times. The chain carries TRBV7-3 and TRBJ2-3; the D gene is possibly TRBD2 (7 bases). The CDR3 length is 14 residues. Germline V gives CDR1 SGHTA, CDR2 FQGTGA. V lost 1 base and J 3 bases, leaving 8 bases between the germline ends. For the CDR3, the DNA is TGTGCCAGCAGCTTAAAGGGGGGGACAGATACGCAGTATTTT. Protein sequence: CASSLKGGTDTQYF.

This clone showed up just a few times. The rearrangement joins TRBV13 to TRBJ2-3, with 13 bases matching TRBD2. The trim removed 5 bases at V and 7 bases at J, leaving 21 bases unmatched. Germline V lookup: CDR1 PRHDT, CDR2 FYEKMQ (reference sequence). This CDR3 spans 20 amino acids. As DNA, the CDR3 is TGTGCCAGCAGCCAACTAGCGGGGGGGCTTATCAACGGCCCCCAGAATACGCAGTATTTT. Its translation is CASSQLAGGLINGPQNTQYF.

The genes are TRBV7-2 and TRBJ2-3, with 9 bases that match TRBD2. After removal of 3 bases from V and 0 bases from J, the junction contained 4 bases not matched to a gene. CDR1 and CDR2 (germline): SGHTA, FQGNSA. CDR3 length: 16 residues. As DNA, the CDR3 is TGTGCCAGCAGCTTCTCTAGCGGGGTGAGCACAGATACGCAGTATTTT. Translation gives CASSFSSGVSTDTQYF.

This chain links TRBV7-3 with TRBJ2-1, with a possible D match to TRBD1 (6 bases). The V end lost 0 bases, the J end lost 4 bases, and 16 bases lay between the germline ends. The germline CDR1 and CDR2 sequences are SGHTA and FQGTGA. This CDR3 comprises 17 residues. For the CDR3, the DNA is TGTGCCAGCAGCTTAACGGCAGGGGCGCCGCCGTACAATGAGCAGTTCTTC. Protein sequence: CASSLTAGAPPYNEQFF.

This chain links TRBV5-1 with TRBJ1-2; unclear D gene. Germline CDR1 and CDR2: SGHRS and YFSETQ. CDR3 size: 15 residues. Trimming shortened V by 4 bases and J by 2 bases, and 15 bases separated the two germline ends. The CDR3: CASSGSDLKNYGYTF. The DNA for the CDR3 is TGCGCCAGCAGCGGTTCCGACTTGAAGAACTATGGCTACACCTTC.

This chain joins TRBV6-5 and TRBJ2-2; 11 positions agree with TRBD2. The length of the CDR3 is 15 residues. Germline V CDR1 and CDR2: MNHEY, SVGAGI. J gave up 6 bases and V 4 bases, and 4 bases lay outside the gene matches. CDR3 DNA sequence: TGTGCCAGCAGTTCCCGACTAGCGGGACCCGGGGAGCTGTTTTTT. Amino acids: CASSSRLAGPGELFF.

V gene TRBV18 combines with J gene TRBJ2-7; weak D call: TRBD2 (6 bases). The length of the CDR3 is 15 residues. The V gene's germline CDR1 is KGHSH and CDR2 LQKENI. Trimming took off 6 bases at V and 0 bases at J, with 15 bases between the two ends. The CDR3 spells CASSPGRGGSYEQYF. The CDR3 region has the DNA TGTGCCAGCTCTCCGGGCCGGGGAGGCTCCTACGAGCAGTACTTC.

This clone was counted once. V usage is TRBV7-3 and J usage is TRBJ1-2, with D possibly matching TRBD1 (6 bases). The length of the CDR3 is 14 residues. V was cut by 5 bases and J by 0 bases, with 10 bases left in between. CDR1 is SGHTA and CDR2 is FQGTGA in the germline V gene. Here the CDR3 reads CASSVQGSNYGYTF. The CDR3 nucleotides read TGTGCCAGCAGCGTACAGGGCTCTAACTATGGCTACACCTTC.

The chain combines TRBV7-9 with TRBJ2-5; D is unclear. The J call may be in error: the DNA end matches TRBJ2-7 better. This CDR3 contains 11 residues. Germline CDR1 SEHNR, CDR2 FQNEAQ (reference sequence). CDR3 protein: CASSLTYEQYF. CDR3 nucleotide sequence: TGTGCCAGCAGCTTAACCTACGAGCAGTACTTC.

This rearrangement joins TRBV30 to TRBJ2-7; 8 bases line up with TRBD1. Germline CDR1 reads GTSNPN; CDR2 reads SVGIG (reference sequence). The CDR3 runs 16 residues. Trimming took 2 bases from V and 4 from J; bases not matched to a gene: 13. CDR3 amino acids: CAWSSKTRGPSYEQYF. CDR3 DNA sequence: TGTGCCTGGAGTTCCAAGACCAGGGGGCCGTCGTACGAGCAGTACTTC.

The table lists this clone with a count of one. The chain employs TRBV4-3 and TRBJ1-1; D not certain. The V gene lost 8 bases and the J gene lost 3 bases, with 37 bases spanning the gap. This CDR3 contains 21 residues. The V gene's germline CDR1 is LGHNA and CDR2 YSLEER. This chain's CDR3 is CASRYNSGFWETSFRDTEAFF. CDR3 nucleotides: TGCGCCAGCCGTTATAACTCTGGATTTTGGGAGACGTCCTTTAGGGACACTGAAGCTTTCTTT.